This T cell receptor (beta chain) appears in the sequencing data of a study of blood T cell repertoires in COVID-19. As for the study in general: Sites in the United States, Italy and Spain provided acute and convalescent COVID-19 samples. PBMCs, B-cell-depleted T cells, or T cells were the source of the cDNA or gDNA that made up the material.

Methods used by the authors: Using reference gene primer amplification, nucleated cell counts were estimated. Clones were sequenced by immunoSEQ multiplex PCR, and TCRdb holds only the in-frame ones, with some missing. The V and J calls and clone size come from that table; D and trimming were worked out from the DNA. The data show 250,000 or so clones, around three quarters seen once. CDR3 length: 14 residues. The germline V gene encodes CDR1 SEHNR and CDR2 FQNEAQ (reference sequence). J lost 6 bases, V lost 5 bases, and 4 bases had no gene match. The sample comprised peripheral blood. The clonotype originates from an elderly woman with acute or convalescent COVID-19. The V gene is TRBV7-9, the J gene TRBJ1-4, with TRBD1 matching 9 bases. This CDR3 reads CASSPDRGHEKLFF. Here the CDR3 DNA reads TGTGCCAGCAGCCCGGACAGGGGCCATGAAAAACTGTTTTTT.